A single sample gave rise to the 8 T cell receptor beta chains below, sequenced in a study of blood T cells in healthy people across ages. For the second PCR, which ran for about 6 to 11 cycles, a sample-barcoded 5' primer and a J-beta primer mix were used. Via MiXCR, TCRdb re-called the 5' RACE reads, giving one row per CDR3 protein. Here the sample spans over 950,000 distinct CDR3 sequences, more than 30% being singletons. The sequenced sample was blood. All receptors derive from a man younger than 35 in good health.

This chain joins TRBV7-6 and TRBJ1-6; D is perhaps TRBD1 (6 bases). This CDR3 has 15 amino acids. The germline V gene encodes CDR1 SGHVS and CDR2 FNYEAQ. Trimming pared 6 bases from V and 10 bases from J, leaving 19 bases between. The CDR3 is CASSLEGGKKSPLHF. The CDR3, as DNA: TGTGCCAGCAGTTTGGAGGGGGGAAAGAAATCACCCCTCCACTTT. The whole variable domain, filled in from reference TRBV7-6 and TRBJ1-6, reads GAGVSQSPRYKVTKRGQDVALRCDPISGHVSLYWYRQALGQGPEFLTYFNYEAQQDKSGLPNDRFSAERPEGSISTLTIQRTEQRDSAMYRCASSLEGGKKSPLHFGNGTRLTVT.

This clonotype was detected only a few times. The J gene is TRBJ1-2, the V gene TRBV29-1; the D gene is possibly TRBD1 (6 bases). Between the trimmed V and J ends, which lost 7 bases and 8 bases, there was a span of 17 bases. This CDR3 is 12 amino acids long. Germline V gives CDR1 SQVTM, CDR2 ANQGSEA. This CDR3 reads CSAANRVGGYTF. The CDR3 DNA is TGCAGCGCAGCAAACAGGGTGGGAGGCTACACCTTC.

Written as DNA, the CDR3 is TGTGCCAGCAGCTTTTTTGAGTCACCCCTCCACTTT. It encodes CASSFFESPLHF. The rearrangement joins TRBV7-2 to TRBJ1-6; D unclear. The CDR3 loop spans 12 amino acids. From germline, CDR1 is SGHTA and CDR2 FQGNSA. V was shortened by 3 bases and J by 10 bases, with 7 bases between the two germline ends.

Notes on this clonotype: Given a much more abundant clone one base away, this may be a read error. This sequence joins TRBV7-9 and TRBJ2-5; no clear D gene. This CDR3 has 12 residues. CDR1 is SEHNR, CDR2 FQNEAQ, per germline (reference sequence). CDR3 DNA sequence: TGTGCCGGCAGCTTCCTCCAAGAGACCCAGTACTTC. It is translated as CAGSFLQETQYF.

This CDR3 reads CASSLHRVVRDEQFF. CDR3 in DNA: TGTGCCAGCTCTCTCCACCGGGTAGTACGGGATGAGCAGTTCTTC. V usage is TRBV6-1 and J usage is TRBJ2-1; D is unclear. The CDR3 has 15 amino acids. Per germline, CDR1 MNHNS and CDR2 SASEGT. Trimming stripped 8 bases from V and 8 bases from J, with 22 bases between.

This chain uses TRBV2 with TRBJ2-3, with TRBD2 matching over 9 bases. The CDR3 runs to 16 residues. Germline V CDR1 and CDR2: SNHLY, FYNNEI. The J segment lost 2 bases and the V segment lost 5 bases, leaving 8 bases of the junction unmatched. The CDR3 DNA follows: TGTGCCAGCAGTTTCATGCGGGGGGGTTACACAGATACGCAGTATTTT. Amino acids: CASSFMRGGYTDTQYF.

V and J are TRBV27 and TRBJ1-5; D remains unclear. Germline V gives CDR1 MNHEY, CDR2 SMNVEV (reference sequence). The CDR3 totals 16 residues. Trimming cost V 3 bases and J 7 bases, with 19 bases left between them. CDR3: CASSLFGVKAGQPQHF. The CDR3 DNA reads TGTGCCAGCAGTTTGTTTGGGGTAAAGGCCGGGCAGCCCCAGCATTTT.

The chain uses TRBV7-2 and TRBJ2-7; TRBD2 matches 7 bases. Germline CDR1 and CDR2: SGHTA and FQGNSA. V trimming: 5 bases; J trimming: 1 base; junction bases outside the gene matches: 5. CDR3 size: 14 residues. CDR3: CASSPGRRSYEQYF. In nucleotides, the CDR3 is TGTGCCAGCAGCCCCGGGAGGCGATCCTACGAGCAGTACTTC.